This TCR beta chain is from a study of CD8+ T cells in alopecia areata. Overall study findings and caveats: Normal-skin resident alphabeta T cells also appear among scalp sample sequences. Clonality exceeded that of normal scalp in lesional scalp, most notably in alopecia totalis/universalis.

Sorting separated CD4+ and CD8+ T cells out of PBMCs. This clone was counted only a few times. Its antigen is unidentified. RNA extraction was followed by reverse transcription into cDNA, which acted as the sequencing template. The assay was immunoSEQ multiplex PCR, and TCRdb's table has in-frame clones only and misses some. The table lists 150,000 to 200,000 clones, around 57% of them singletons, with approximately 4.3% in the top ten. Trimming pared 4 bases from V and 11 bases from J, leaving 14 bases between. The CDR3 totals 12 residues. The germline V gene has CDR1 SEHNR and CDR2 FQNEAQ (reference sequence).

This chain uses TRBV7-9 with TRBJ1-1; the D gene is possibly TRBD1 (5 bases). The receptor was isolated from a human donor in good health. Sequencing was carried out using CD4+ T cells sorted from blood. CDR3 protein: CASSSTVKRAFF. The CDR3 nucleotides are TGTGCCAGCAGCTCGACAGTCAAGCGGGCTTTCTTT.